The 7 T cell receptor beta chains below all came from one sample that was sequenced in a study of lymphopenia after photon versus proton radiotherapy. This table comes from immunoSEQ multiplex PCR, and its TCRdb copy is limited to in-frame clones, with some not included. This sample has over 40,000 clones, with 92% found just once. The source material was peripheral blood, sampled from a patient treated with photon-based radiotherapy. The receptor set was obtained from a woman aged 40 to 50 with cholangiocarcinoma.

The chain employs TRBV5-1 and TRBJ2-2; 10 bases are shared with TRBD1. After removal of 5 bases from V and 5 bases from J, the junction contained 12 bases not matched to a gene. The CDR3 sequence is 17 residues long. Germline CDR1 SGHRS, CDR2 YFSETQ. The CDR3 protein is CASRKLATGQGTGELFF. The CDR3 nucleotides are TGCGCCAGCAGGAAGCTGGCCACGGGACAGGGGACCGGGGAGCTGTTTTTT. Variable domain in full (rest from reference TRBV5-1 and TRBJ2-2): KAGVTQTPRYLIKTRGQQVTLSCSPISGHRSVSWYQQTPGQGLQFLFEYFSETQRNKGNFPGRFSGRQFSNSRSEMNVSTLELGDSALYLCASRKLATGQGTGELFFGEGSRLTVL.

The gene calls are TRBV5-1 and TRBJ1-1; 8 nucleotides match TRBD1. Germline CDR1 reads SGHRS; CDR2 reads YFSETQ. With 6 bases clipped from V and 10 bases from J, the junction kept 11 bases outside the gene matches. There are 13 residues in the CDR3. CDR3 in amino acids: CASNSMSGGRAFF. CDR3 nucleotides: TGCGCCAGCAATTCGATGTCAGGGGGCAGAGCTTTCTTT.

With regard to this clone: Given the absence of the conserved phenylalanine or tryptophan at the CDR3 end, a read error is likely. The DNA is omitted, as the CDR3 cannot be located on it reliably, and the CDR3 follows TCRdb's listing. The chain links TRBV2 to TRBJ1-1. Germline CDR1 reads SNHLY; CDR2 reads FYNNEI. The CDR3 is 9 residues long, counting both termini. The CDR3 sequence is CASSDLRAG.

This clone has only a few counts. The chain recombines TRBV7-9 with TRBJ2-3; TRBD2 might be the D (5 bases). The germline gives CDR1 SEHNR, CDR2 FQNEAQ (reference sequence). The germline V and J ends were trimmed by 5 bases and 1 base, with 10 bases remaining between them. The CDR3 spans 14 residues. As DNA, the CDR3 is TGTGCCAGCAGCCCCCGTAGCGGCACAGATACGCAGTATTTT. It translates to CASSPRSGTDTQYF.

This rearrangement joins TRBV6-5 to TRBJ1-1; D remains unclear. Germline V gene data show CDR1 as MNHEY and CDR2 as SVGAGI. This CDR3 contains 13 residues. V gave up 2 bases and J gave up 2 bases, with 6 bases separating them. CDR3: CASSYHINTEAFF. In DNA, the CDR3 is TGTGCCAGCAGTTACCATATTAACACTGAAGCTTTCTTT.

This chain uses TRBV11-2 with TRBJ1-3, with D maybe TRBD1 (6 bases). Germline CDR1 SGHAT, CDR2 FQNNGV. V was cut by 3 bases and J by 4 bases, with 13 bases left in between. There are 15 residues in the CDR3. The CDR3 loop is CASSFFGGPGNTIYF. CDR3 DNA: TGTGCCAGCAGCTTCTTCGGGGGCCCGGGAAACACCATATATTTT.

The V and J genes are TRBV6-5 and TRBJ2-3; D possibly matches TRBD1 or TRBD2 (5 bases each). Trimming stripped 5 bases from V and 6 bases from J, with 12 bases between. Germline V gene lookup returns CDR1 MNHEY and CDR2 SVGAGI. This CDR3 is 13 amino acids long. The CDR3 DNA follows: TGTGCCAGCAGTAACCAGGGACGGGATACGCAGTATTTT. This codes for CASSNQGRDTQYF.